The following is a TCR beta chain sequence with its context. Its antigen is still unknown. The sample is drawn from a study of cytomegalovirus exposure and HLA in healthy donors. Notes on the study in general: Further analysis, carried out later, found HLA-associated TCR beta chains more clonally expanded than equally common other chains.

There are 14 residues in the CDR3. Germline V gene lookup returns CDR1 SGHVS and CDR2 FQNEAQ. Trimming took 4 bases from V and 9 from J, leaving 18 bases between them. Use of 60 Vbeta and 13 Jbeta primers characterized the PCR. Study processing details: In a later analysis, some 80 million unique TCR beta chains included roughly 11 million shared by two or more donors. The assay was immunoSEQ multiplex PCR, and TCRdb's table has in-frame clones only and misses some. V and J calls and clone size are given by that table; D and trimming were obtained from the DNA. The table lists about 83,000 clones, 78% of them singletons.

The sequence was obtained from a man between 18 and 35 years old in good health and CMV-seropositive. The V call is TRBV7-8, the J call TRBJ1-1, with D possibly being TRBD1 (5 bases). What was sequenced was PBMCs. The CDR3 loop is CASSSSFSGHQAFF. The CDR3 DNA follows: TGTGCCAGCAGCTCAAGCTTCTCAGGGCATCAAGCTTTCTTT.